This entry concerns a single T cell receptor beta chain. The antigen is unknown. TCRdb called the 5' RACE reads again in MiXCR, with one record for every CDR3 protein. There are hundreds of thousands of distinct CDR3 sequences in the sample; over 15% occur only once, and around 12% lies in the top ten. CDR3 size: 14 residues. Germline CDR1 and CDR2: MNHEY and SMNVEV (reference sequence). V shed 6 bases and J 5 bases; nucleotides not matched to a gene: 10. This sample stems from a study of T-cell memory formation after mild COVID-19. Study outcomes and limitations: For contracting clones, CD4+ ones sat mainly in CM and EM, CD8+ in EMRA.

Material for sequencing was PBMCs or a T cell subset sorted from them (not recorded which). This chain uses TRBV27 with TRBJ2-7; 7 nucleotides line up with TRBD2. The source of this sequence is an adult woman who had mild COVID-19 (a few samples of this study predate the infection). Cell type and time point are not known. The CDR3 DNA reads TGTGCCAGCAGAATAACTAGCGCCGCTCACGAGCAGTACTTC. Translating gives CASRITSAAHEQYF.